A selection of T cell receptor beta chains follows, all from one sample in a study of identifying expanded T cells in peripheral blood. Sequenced by immunoSEQ multiplex PCR; TCRdb stores in-frame clones only, minus some. Among some 78,000 clones listed, more than 75% were seen once. The sequenced sample consisted of blood. The receptors shown here come from a person aged 18 to 70 in good health. Both conserved end residues are part of each CDR3. Fields, in order: CDR3 protein, CDR3 DNA, D gene, V gene, J gene, clone size. D genes are given only for firm matches. Part of the rows lack a size; the others show once, few, many or a class for expanded clones.

CASSSRQENTEAFF,TGTGCCAGCTCATCCCGACAGGAGAACACTGAAGCTTTCTTT,NA,TRBV18,TRBJ1-1,NA
CASSAGLAGSDTQYF,TGTGCCAGCAGCGCGGGACTAGCGGGGTCAGATACGCAGTATTTT,TRBD2,TRBV5-6,TRBJ2-3,few
CARQAGTHTDTQYF,TGTGCCCGGCAAGCCGGGACTCACACAGATACGCAGTATTTT,NA,TRBV30,TRBJ2-3,NA
CASSPSLGRTAQHF,TGCGCCAGCAGCCCCTCTTTGGGGCGGACGGCCCAGCATTTT,NA,TRBV4-3,TRBJ1-5,NA
CASSRDRGWYTEAFF,TGTGCCAGCAGCCGGGACAGGGGGTGGTATACTGAAGCTTTCTTT,TRBD1,TRBV5-4,TRBJ1-1,NA
CASSQGVQTQGGANVLTF,TGCGCCAGCAGCCAAGGTGTACAGACCCAGGGGGGGGCCAACGTCCTGACTTTC,NA,TRBV4-3,TRBJ2-6,NA
CASSLGGTSGAQETQYF,TGTGCCAGCAGCTTAGGAGGGACTAGCGGGGCCCAAGAGACCCAGTACTTC,TRBD2,TRBV7-9,TRBJ2-5,NA
CASSLSWQETQYF,TGTGCCAGCAGCTTAAGTTGGCAAGAGACCCAGTACTTC,NA,TRBV7-2,TRBJ2-5,NA
CASRTAGGLQPQHF,TGTGCCAGCCGAACAGCGGGAGGGCTTCAGCCCCAGCATTTT,NA,TRBV28,TRBJ1-5,once
CASSQEHRDETQYF,TGCGCCAGCAGCCAAGAACACAGGGACGAGACCCAGTACTTC,NA,TRBV4-1,TRBJ2-5,NA
CASRELRGVNQPQHF,TGTGCCAGCAGGGAATTGCGGGGCGTGAATCAGCCCCAGCATTTT,NA,TRBV6-1,TRBJ1-5,NA
CASSQVLYSPSGGRTIQETQYF,TGCGCCAGCAGCCAAGTATTGTATTCGCCTAGCGGGGGGCGAACTATCCAAGAGACCCAGTACTTC,TRBD2,TRBV4-1,TRBJ2-5,once
CASRGIISYEQYF,TGTGCCAGTAGGGGCATCATCTCCTACGAGCAGTACTTC,NA,TRBV19,TRBJ2-7,NA
CASRSAAGYTEAFF,TGTGCCAGCAGGTCGGCGGCAGGCTACACTGAAGCTTTCTTT,NA,TRBV7-9,TRBJ1-1,NA
CASSEWVFEKLFF,TGCGCCAGCAGTGAATGGGTATTTGAAAAACTGTTTTTT,NA,TRBV10-1,TRBJ1-4,NA
CASSRYKDTGELFF,TGCGCCAGCAGCCGATACAAGGACACCGGGGAGCTGTTTTTT,NA,TRBV4-3,TRBJ2-2,NA
CASSAGTSGYEQYF,TGTGCCAGCAGTGCCGGGACTAGCGGATACGAGCAGTACTTC,TRBD2,TRBV27,TRBJ2-7,NA
CASRTSTDTQYF,TGTGCCAGCAGAACAAGTACAGATACGCAGTATTTT,NA,TRBV27,TRBJ2-3,NA
CASSARWTGLNQPQHF,TGTGCCAGCAGCGCTCGTTGGACAGGCCTCAATCAGCCCCAGCATTTT,TRBD1,TRBV7-8,TRBJ1-5,NA
CASSFGGQPQHF,TGTGCCAGCAGCTTCGGGGGTCAGCCCCAGCATTTT,NA,TRBV5-8,TRBJ1-5,once
CSASRNEAFF,TGCAGTGCTAGCCGAAATGAAGCTTTCTTT,NA,TRBV20-1,TRBJ1-1,NA
CASSLQPEGAGVIYF,TGTGCCAGCAGCTTACAACCTGAGGGGGCAGGGGTAATATATTTT,TRBD1,TRBV7-8,TRBJ1-3,NA
CASSARGYNEQFF,TGTGCCAGCAGTGCTCGGGGTTACAATGAGCAGTTCTTC,NA,TRBV2,TRBJ2-1,NA
CASSSLRGTGGTGELFF,TGTGCCAGCAGTTCGCTCCGGGGGACAGGGGGTACCGGGGAGCTGTTTTTT,TRBD1,TRBV28,TRBJ2-2,NA
CASRHGGVYNEQFF,TGTGCCAGCCGCCACGGTGGGGTCTACAATGAGCAGTTCTTC,NA,TRBV19,TRBJ2-1,NA
CASGFGGTADTQYF,TGTGCCAGCGGCTTCGGGGGAACGGCAGATACGCAGTATTTT,NA,TRBV13,TRBJ2-3,NA
CASSLTGANEKLFF,TGTGCCAGCAGCTTGACAGGGGCAAATGAAAAACTGTTTTTT,TRBD1,TRBV6-6,TRBJ1-4,NA
CASSERGNTQYF,TGTGCCAGCAGTGAACGAGGGAATACGCAGTATTTT,NA,TRBV2,TRBJ2-3,once
CASSLDRGEQYF,TGTGCCAGCAGCTTGGACAGGGGCGAGCAGTACTTC,TRBD1,TRBV7-2,TRBJ2-7,NA
CASSYFGRPGETQYF,TGTGCCAGCAGTTATTTTGGGCGTCCTGGGGAGACCCAGTACTTC,NA,TRBV6-6,TRBJ2-5,NA
CATRQTLGSYEQYF,TGTGCCACCAGACAGACTTTAGGCTCCTACGAGCAGTACTTC,NA,TRBV6-1,TRBJ2-7,NA
CSVESRGGTEAFF,TGCAGCGTTGAAAGCAGGGGGGGGACTGAAGCTTTCTTT,TRBD1,TRBV29-1,TRBJ1-1,NA
CASSSLTGGSFNQPQHF,TGTGCCAGCAGTTCCCTGACAGGGGGCTCCTTCAATCAGCCCCAGCATTTT,TRBD1,TRBV28,TRBJ1-5,NA
CASSPGQGGDTQYF,TGTGCCAGCAGCCCCGGACAGGGGGGAGATACGCAGTATTTT,TRBD1,TRBV5-4,TRBJ2-3,NA
CAVGLAGGRSYEQYF,TGTGCCGTGGGACTAGCGGGGGGGAGGTCTTACGAGCAGTACTTC,TRBD2,TRBV10-3,TRBJ2-7,NA
CASSLEERGDNEQFF,TGTGCCAGCAGCTTGGAAGAGCGGGGTGACAATGAGCAGTTCTTC,TRBD2,TRBV5-6,TRBJ2-1,NA
CASSPRGGQPQHF,TGTGCCAGCAGCCCCCGGGGCGGTCAGCCCCAGCATTTT,NA,TRBV7-2,TRBJ1-5,NA
CASSQLSGETQYF,TGCGCCAGCAGCCAACTATCGGGAGAGACCCAGTACTTC,NA,TRBV4-1,TRBJ2-5,few
CASSPRGGAQAGELFF,TGCGCCAGCAGCCCACGAGGGGGGGCGCAAGCCGGGGAGCTGTTTTTT,NA,TRBV5-1,TRBJ2-2,NA
CASDRNYSNQPQHF,TGTGCCAGTGACCGAAACTATAGCAATCAGCCCCAGCATTTT,NA,TRBV2,TRBJ1-5,NA
CASSNRLAPGTDTQYF,TGTGCCAGCAGCAACCGACTAGCTCCAGGCACAGATACGCAGTATTTT,NA,TRBV21-1,TRBJ2-3,NA
CAREGAGLRMNTEAFF,TGTGCCAGGGAGGGGGCGGGCCTGCGGATGAACACTGAAGCTTTCTTT,TRBD1,TRBV2,TRBJ1-1,NA
CASSPLTGITRGYTF,TGTGCCAGCTCACCTCTGACAGGGATTACGCGCGGCTACACCTTC,TRBD1,TRBV18,TRBJ1-2,NA
CASSEWGRHYEQYF,TGTGCCAGCAGTGAATGGGGCAGGCACTACGAGCAGTACTTC,NA,TRBV2,TRBJ2-7,NA
CASSQDLGGGAYEQYF,TGCGCCAGCAGCCAAGATCTGGGCGGGGGGGCCTACGAGCAGTACTTC,TRBD2,TRBV4-3,TRBJ2-7,NA
CASSYSGHGVPLHF,TGTGCCAGCAGTTACTCGGGACACGGGGTTCCCCTCCACTTT,NA,TRBV6-5,TRBJ1-6,NA
CASSPRTATSGNTIYF,TGTGCCAGCAGCCCCCGGACAGCGACCTCTGGAAACACCATATATTTT,NA,TRBV7-6,TRBJ1-3,NA
CASSLTPTYEQYF,TGCGCCAGCAGCCTGACCCCTACCTACGAGCAGTACTTC,NA,TRBV5-1,TRBJ2-7,NA
CASSQRTGGLGKTQYF,TGTGCCAGCAGCCAGCGGACAGGGGGACTGGGAAAGACCCAGTACTTC,TRBD1,TRBV7-8,TRBJ2-5,once
CASSPLEGGTDTQYF,TGTGCCAGCTCACCACTCGAGGGGGGCACAGATACGCAGTATTTT,NA,TRBV18,TRBJ2-3,NA